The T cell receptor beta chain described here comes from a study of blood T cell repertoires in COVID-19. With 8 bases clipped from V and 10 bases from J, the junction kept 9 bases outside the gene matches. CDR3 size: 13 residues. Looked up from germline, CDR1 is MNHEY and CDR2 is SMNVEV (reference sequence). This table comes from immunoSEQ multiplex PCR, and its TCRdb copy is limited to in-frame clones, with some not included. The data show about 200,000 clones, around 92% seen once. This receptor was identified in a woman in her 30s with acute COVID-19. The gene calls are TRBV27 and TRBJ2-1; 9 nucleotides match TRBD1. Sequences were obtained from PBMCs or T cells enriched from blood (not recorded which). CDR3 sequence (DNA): TGTGCCAGCGGAATGGGACAGGGCCCCGAGCAGTTCTTC. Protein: CASGMGQGPEQFF.